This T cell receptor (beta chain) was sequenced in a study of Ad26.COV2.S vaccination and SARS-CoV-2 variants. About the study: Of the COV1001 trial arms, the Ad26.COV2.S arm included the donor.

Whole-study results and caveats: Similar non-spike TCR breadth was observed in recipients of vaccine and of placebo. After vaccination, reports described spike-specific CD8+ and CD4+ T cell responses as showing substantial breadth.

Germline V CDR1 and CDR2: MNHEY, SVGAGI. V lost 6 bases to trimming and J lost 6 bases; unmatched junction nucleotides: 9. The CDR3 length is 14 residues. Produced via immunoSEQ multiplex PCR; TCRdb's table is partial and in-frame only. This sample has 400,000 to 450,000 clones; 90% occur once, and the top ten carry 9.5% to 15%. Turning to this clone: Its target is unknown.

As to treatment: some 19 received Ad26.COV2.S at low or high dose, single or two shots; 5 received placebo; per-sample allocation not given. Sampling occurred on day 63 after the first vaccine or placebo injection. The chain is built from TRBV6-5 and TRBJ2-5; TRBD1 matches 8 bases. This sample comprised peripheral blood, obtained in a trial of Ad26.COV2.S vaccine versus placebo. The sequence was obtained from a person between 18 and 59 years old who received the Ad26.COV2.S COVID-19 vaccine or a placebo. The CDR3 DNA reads TGTGCCAGCAGGTCCTCAGGGGGCTCTAAGACCCAGTACTTC. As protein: CASRSSGGSKTQYF.